This TCR beta chain originates from a study of CD8 T cells in Susac syndrome. Germline lookup yields CDR1 MNHEY and CDR2 SVGEGT. V lost 2 bases and J lost 1, with 17 bases in between. This CDR3 region has 17 residues. It was with random hexamers that 0.5 to 1 ug RNA was reverse transcribed. One entry per CDR3 protein results from TCRdb running MiXCR on the immunoSEQ multiplex PCR reads. The table includes about 300,000 distinct CDR3 sequences, 65% to 90% detected once. The chain recombines TRBV6-2 or TRBV6-3 with TRBJ2-5, with D possibly matching TRBD2 (5 bases). The sample comprised CD8+ T cells from PBMCs. This clonotype was obtained from a human donor with multiple sclerosis. The CDR3 region has the DNA TGTGCCAGCAGTTACAGTGTTACTAGAGGAATCCAAGAGACCCAGTACTTC. Encoded protein: CASSYSVTRGIQETQYF.